Described below is a single T cell receptor beta chain sequence and its context. Its antigen is still unknown. This sample was included in a study of a mutant IDH1 vaccine in newly diagnosed glioma. Produced via immunoSEQ multiplex PCR; TCRdb's table is partial and in-frame only. The table lists tens of thousands of clones, over 75% of them singletons. Time point of the sample: week 47, end of study. Vaccination used 300 ug of mutant IDH1 20-mer peptide per dose, with topical imiquimod. The CDR3 runs 15 residues. Germline CDR1 and CDR2: MNHEY and SVGAGI. Losses at the gene ends were 2 bases for V and 8 bases for J; bases not matched to a gene: 7.

Material: PBMCs, obtained from a glioma patient whose treatment included an IDH1 peptide vaccine. The V call is TRBV6-5, the J call TRBJ2-1; TRBD2 aligns across 9 bases. This clonotype originated in a man in his forties with glioma. CDR3 nucleotide sequence: TGTGCCAGCAGTTACGGGGTAGCGGGAGCGTATGAGCAGTTCTTC. This translates into CASSYGVAGAYEQFF.